Below are 23 T cell receptor beta chains sequenced from a single sample in a study of cytomegalovirus exposure and HLA in healthy donors. Amplification used 60 Vbeta primers and 13 Jbeta primers. Profiling relied on immunoSEQ multiplex PCR, and the TCRdb table lists in-frame clones only, not all of them. The table includes 150,000 or so clones, over 65% detected once. Sequencing was done on a sample of PBMCs. The receptors derive from a man aged 30-40 years in good health and CMV-seronegative.

The genes are TRBV25-1 and TRBJ1-1, with 8 nucleotides matching TRBD1. Germline lookup yields CDR1 MGHDK and CDR2 SYGVNS. This CDR3 has 14 amino acids. With V trimmed by 3 bases and J by 4 bases, 4 bases remained unmatched. In DNA form, the CDR3 reads TGTGCCAGCAGTGATCGACAGGGGACCACTGAAGCTTTCTTT. Its translation is CASSDRQGTTEAFF.

The DNA of the CDR3 is TGTGCCAGCAGCGGAGGGGGCCAGTTGAACACTGAAGCTTTCTTT. Protein sequence: CASSGGGQLNTEAFF. The chain has TRBV9 and TRBJ1-1, with 7 bases lining up with TRBD1. The CDR3 is 15 residues long. The ends lost 3 bases at V and 0 bases at J; junction bases unmatched: 5. CDR1 is SGDLS, CDR2 YYNGEE, per germline.

The chain employs TRBV21-1 and TRBJ1-1; the listed D gene, TRBD1, was not tested against the DNA. TRBV21-1 is labeled a pseudogene. This CDR3 region has 16 residues. CDR3 region: CASRSKSRGLITEAFF. The CDR3 bases are TGTGCCAGCAGAAGCAAGAGTAGGGGGCTAATCACTGAAGCTTTCTTT.

CDR3 DNA sequence: TGTGCCAGCAGCACGGACAATTCCTACGAGCAGTACTTC. Amino acid sequence: CASSTDNSYEQYF. The J gene is TRBJ2-7, the V gene TRBV7-9; D perhaps matches TRBD1 (5 bases). Trimming took 5 bases from V and 1 from J, leaving 9 bases between them. Germline values: CDR1 SEHNR, CDR2 FQNEAQ (reference sequence). This CDR3 has 13 amino acids.

The chain recombines TRBV5-1 with TRBJ1-1; no clear D gene. This CDR3 is 13 amino acids long. V was clipped by 3 bases and J by 1 base, with 7 bases between them. Germline-derived CDR1 and CDR2 are SGHRS and YFSETQ. CDR3 bases: TGCGCCAGCAGCTCTGTCCCGAACACTGAAGCTTTCTTT. Translating gives CASSSVPNTEAFF.

V is TRBV7-9 and J is TRBJ2-7; 11 bases match TRBD1. CDR1 is SEHNR and CDR2 is FQNEAQ in the germline V gene (reference sequence). The CDR3 covers 15 residues. Trimming cost V 4 bases and J 1 base; bases outside gene matches: 3. The CDR3 loop is CASSSGQGGSYEQYF. CDR3 DNA sequence: TGTGCCAGCAGCTCGGGACAGGGGGGGTCCTACGAGCAGTACTTC. Drawing the rest from reference TRBV7-9 and TRBJ2-7, the complete variable domain is DTGVSQNPRHKITKRGQNVTFRCDPISEHNRLYWYRQTLGQGPEFLTYFQNEAQLEKSRLLSDRFSAERPKGSFSTLEIQRTEQGDSAMYLCASSSGQGGSYEQYFGPGTRLTVT.

This rearrangement joins TRBV7-2 to TRBJ2-3; TRBD2 aligns across 9 bases. CDR3 size: 15 residues. V shed 1 base and J 2 bases; nucleotides not matched to a gene: 1. The germline V gene encodes CDR1 SGHTA and CDR2 FQGNSA. The CDR3, as DNA: TGTGCCAGCAGCTTAGTAGCGGGGGCCACAGATACGCAGTATTTT. As protein: CASSLVAGATDTQYF.

The chain uses TRBV6-5 and TRBJ1-1, with 12 bases that match TRBD1. This CDR3 contains 14 residues. Per germline, CDR1 MNHEY and CDR2 SVGAGI. V lost 6 bases to trimming and J lost 10 bases; unmatched junction nucleotides: 9. CDR3 in DNA: TGTGCCAGCAGGACCGGGACAGGGGGCAGAGCAGCTTTCTTT. Amino acids: CASRTGTGGRAAFF.

V gene TRBV6-5 combines with J gene TRBJ1-1; 8 bases are shared with TRBD1. J gave up 5 bases and V 5 bases, and 7 bases lay outside the gene matches. The CDR3 has 14 amino acids. The germline CDR1 and CDR2 sequences are MNHEY and SVGAGI. The CDR3 region is CASSLLRDRTEAFF. CDR3 nucleotide sequence: TGTGCCAGCAGTCTCCTCCGGGACAGGACTGAAGCTTTCTTT.

The chain combines TRBV11-1 with TRBJ2-5, with TRBD2 as a possible D gene (5 bases). V lost 1 base to trimming and J lost 3 bases, with 9 bases between them. The CDR3 spans 14 residues. The germline CDR1 and CDR2 sequences are SGHAT and FQDESV (reference sequence). CDR3 nucleotides: TGTGCCAGCAGCTTAGGGTTGAGGGAAGAGACCCAGTACTTC. Translation: CASSLGLREETQYF. Variable domain in full (rest from reference TRBV11-1 and TRBJ2-5): EAEVAQSPRYKITEKSQAVAFWCDPISGHATLYWYRQILGQGPELLVQFQDESVVDDSQLPKDRFSAERLKGVDSTLKIQPAELGDSAMYLCASSLGLREETQYFGPGTRLLVL.

The rearrangement links TRBV6-1 to TRBJ1-5; 9 bases are a match to TRBD1. From germline, CDR1 is MNHNS and CDR2 SASEGT. J gave up 4 bases and V 4 bases, and 8 bases lay outside the gene matches. The CDR3 consists of 16 residues. The CDR3 protein is CASSGLGTGINQPQHF. The CDR3 coding sequence is TGTGCCAGCAGTGGCCTCGGGACAGGGATAAATCAGCCCCAGCATTTT.

V and J are TRBV29-1 and TRBJ2-1; D might be TRBD2 (6 bases). The CDR3 spans 9 residues. V gave up 6 bases and J gave up 9 bases, with 6 bases separating them. Germline V CDR1 and CDR2: SQVTM, ANQGSEA. CDR3 sequence: CSVGSEQFF. The CDR3 DNA reads as TGCAGCGTCGGGAGTGAGCAGTTCTTC.

The CDR3 coding sequence is TGTGCCACCAGAGGACAAAGGAACTACGAGCAGTACTTC. Translating gives CATRGQRNYEQYF. This chain connects TRBV27 to TRBJ2-7; TRBD1 is a possible D gene (5 bases). Germline V gene sequence: CDR1 MNHEY, CDR2 SMNVEV (reference sequence). The V gene lost 10 bases and the J gene lost 3 bases, with 16 bases spanning the gap. The CDR3 sequence is 13 residues long.

J is TRBJ2-3 and V is TRBV9, with 11 bases lining up with TRBD2. Germline loops: CDR1 SGDLS, CDR2 YYNGEE. The CDR3 spans 16 residues. V dropped 4 bases and J dropped 2; count of bases not matched to a gene: 6. The CDR3 DNA reads as TGTGCCAGCAGCCCCCTAGCGGGGGGCGCCACAGATACGCAGTATTTT. Amino acid sequence: CASSPLAGGATDTQYF.

This chain connects TRBV28 to TRBJ1-2; D ambiguous. V lost 8 bases, J lost 1 base, and 5 bases lay in between. The CDR3 contains 11 residues. The germline CDR1 and CDR2 sequences are MDHEN and SYDVKM. DNA for the CDR3: TGTGCCAGCGGGCGTAACTATGGCTACACCTTC. It specifies CASGRNYGYTF.

The rearrangement links TRBV7-9 to TRBJ2-1; 7 bases agree with TRBD1. Germline V gene sequence: CDR1 SEHNR, CDR2 FQNEAQ (reference sequence). Germline trimming cut 5 bases from V and 5 bases from J; bases unmatched to any gene: 9. The CDR3 length is 15 residues. The CDR3 protein is CASSKILGQNNEQFF. The DNA of the CDR3 is TGTGCCAGCAGCAAAATCCTGGGACAGAACAATGAGCAGTTCTTC. Full variable domain (rest looked up from reference TRBV7-9 and TRBJ2-1): DTGVSQNPRHKITKRGQNVTFRCDPISEHNRLYWYRQTLGQGPEFLTYFQNEAQLEKSRLLSDRFSAERPKGSFSTLEIQRTEQGDSAMYLCASSKILGQNNEQFFGPGTRLTVL.

The chain is built from TRBV2 and TRBJ1-1; 8 positions match TRBD1. The germline gives CDR1 SNHLY, CDR2 FYNNEI. The CDR3 extends over 15 amino acids. V shed 6 bases, J shed 7 bases, and the junction held 13 bases outside the gene matches. The CDR3 loop is CASSEDRARRSEAFF. The DNA for the CDR3 is TGTGCCAGCAGCGAGGACAGGGCCCGCCGTAGTGAAGCTTTCTTT.

This chain links TRBV15 with TRBJ2-7, with D possibly matching TRBD1 (5 bases). Per germline, CDR1 LNHNV and CDR2 YYDKDF (reference sequence). Trimming stripped 2 bases from V and 6 bases from J, with 8 bases between. The length of the CDR3 is 12 residues. The DNA of the CDR3 is TGTGCCACCAGCAGAAGGGGCGGCGAGCAGTACTTC. This gives the protein CATSRRGGEQYF.

The rearrangement links TRBV19 to TRBJ1-6; 8 bases are shared with TRBD1. V shed 8 bases and J 7 bases; nucleotides not matched to a gene: 7. Germline V CDR1 and CDR2: LNHDA, SQIVND (reference sequence). This CDR3 is built from 14 residues. For the CDR3, the DNA is TGTGCCAGTCAGACCGGGACAGGCAATTCACCCCTCCACTTT. Its translation is CASQTGTGNSPLHF. Based on the CDR3 plus reference TRBV19 and TRBJ1-6, the full variable domain is DGGITQSPKYLFRKEGQNVTLSCEQNLNHDAMYWYRQDPGQGLRLIYYSQIVNDFQKGDIAEGYSVSREKKESFPLTVTSAQKNPTAFYLCASQTGTGNSPLHFGNGTRLTVT.

This clone was observed a handful of times. The V gene is TRBV7-9, the J gene TRBJ1-2, with 7 positions matching TRBD1. CDR3 length: 13 amino acids. V shed 1 base and J 8 bases; nucleotides not matched to a gene: 4. Germline values: CDR1 SEHNR, CDR2 FQNEAQ (reference sequence). This CDR3 reads CASSLEGARGYTF. The CDR3 DNA follows: TGTGCCAGCAGCTTAGAGGGGGCCCGGGGCTACACCTTC.

The chain uses TRBV4-2 and TRBJ2-7, with 10 bases lining up with TRBD2. Germline V lookup: CDR1 LGHNA, CDR2 YNFKEQ. This CDR3 contains 15 residues. The J segment lost 2 bases and the V segment lost 0 bases, leaving 1 base of the junction unmatched. The CDR3, as DNA: TGTGCCAGCAGCCAAGAGCTAGCGGGGGCCTACGAGCAGTACTTC. It yields the protein CASSQELAGAYEQYF.

To note about this clone: Its ends do not fully match the called genes, so a read error is possible. The chain uses TRBV7-9 and TRBJ2-7; weak D call: TRBD1 (6 bases). From germline, CDR1 is SEHNR and CDR2 FQNEAQ (reference sequence). This CDR3 is 13 amino acids long. CDR3 DNA: TGTTCCAGCAGCTTAACGGACAGCCACGAGCAGTACTTC. Its translation: CSSSLTDSHEQYF. The entire variable domain, with the rest obtained from reference TRBV7-9 and TRBJ2-7, is as follows: DTGVSQNPRHKITKRGQNVTFRCDPISEHNRLYWYRQTLGQGPEFLTYFQNEAQLEKSRLLSDRFSAERPKGSFSTLEIQRTEQGDSAMYLCSSSLTDSHEQYFGPGTRLTVT.

This chain connects TRBV6-4 to TRBJ2-6, with 13 positions matching TRBD2. The CDR3 contains 17 residues. Trimming at V came to 5 bases and at J to 2 bases, leaving 3 bases not matched to a gene. The germline V gene has CDR1 MRHNA and CDR2 SNTAGT. The chain's CDR3 is CASSIGTSGAGANVLTF. In DNA form, the CDR3 reads TGTGCCAGCAGTATAGGGACTAGCGGGGCTGGGGCCAACGTCCTGACTTTC.